The clone carrying this T cell receptor beta chain was counted ten times or more. In patients aged 18 to 65, hyperthyroidism was newly diagnosed, with duration under 2 months. The blood was taken when hyperthyroidism was first diagnosed, before any ophthalmopathy symptoms showed up. These data are taken from a study of T cells in Graves' hyperthyroidism and ophthalmopathy. Per the germline V gene, CDR1 is SNHLY and CDR2 is FYNNEI. Trimming stripped 7 bases from V and 0 bases from J, with 10 bases between. The CDR3 totals 14 residues. RNA transcripts provided the source from which TCR beta CDR3 regions were amplified. First-round RT-PCR of the TCR CDR3 relied on the HTBI primer set. MiXCR, run by TCRdb on the multiplex PCR reads, gives a single entry per CDR3 protein. Here the sample spans some 600,000 distinct CDR3 sequences, more than 11% being singletons.

The receptor was derived from a woman aged 25 to 39 with Graves' hyperthyroidism that later progressed to Graves' ophthalmopathy. The J gene is TRBJ1-3, the V gene TRBV2; D remains ambiguous. Source material: blood. CDR3 residues: CASTQDRSGNTIYF. The CDR3 DNA reads TGTGCCAGCACTCAGGACCGCTCTGGAAACACCATATATTTT. Using reference TRBV2 and TRBJ1-3 for the parts outside the CDR3, the full variable domain is EPEVTQTPSHQVTQMGQEVILRCVPISNHLYFYWYRQILGQKVEFLVSFYNNEISEKSEIFDDQFSVERPDGSNFTLKIRSTKLEDSAMYFCASTQDRSGNTIYFGEGSWLTVV.